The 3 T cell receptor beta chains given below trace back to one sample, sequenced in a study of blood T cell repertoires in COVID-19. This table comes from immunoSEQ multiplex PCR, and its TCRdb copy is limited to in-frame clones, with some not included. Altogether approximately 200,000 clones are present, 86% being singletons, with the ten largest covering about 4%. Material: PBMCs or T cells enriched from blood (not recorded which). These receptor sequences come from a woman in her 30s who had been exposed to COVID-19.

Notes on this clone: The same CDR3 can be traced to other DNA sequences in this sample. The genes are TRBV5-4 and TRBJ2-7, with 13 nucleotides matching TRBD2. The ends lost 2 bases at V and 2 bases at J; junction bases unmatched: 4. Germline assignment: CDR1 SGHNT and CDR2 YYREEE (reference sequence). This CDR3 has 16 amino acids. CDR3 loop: CASSLGGLAGTYEQYF. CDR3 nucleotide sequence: TGTGCCAGCAGCTTAGGGGGACTAGCGGGGACCTACGAGCAGTACTTC.

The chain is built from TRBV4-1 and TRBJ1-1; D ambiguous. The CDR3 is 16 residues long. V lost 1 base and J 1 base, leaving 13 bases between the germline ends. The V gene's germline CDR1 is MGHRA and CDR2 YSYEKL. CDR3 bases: TGCGCCAGCAGCCAAGGGCTTTTGGCTTCGAACACTGAAGCTTTCTTT. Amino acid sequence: CASSQGLLASNTEAFF.

This CDR3 is CASSVLGNTIYF. The CDR3 DNA reads TGTGCCAGCAGTGTCTTAGGAAACACCATATATTTT. The V and J genes are TRBV2 and TRBJ1-3; D ambiguous. Germline V gene sequence: CDR1 SNHLY, CDR2 FYNNEI. V was cut by 4 bases and J by 4 bases, with 5 bases left in between. This CDR3 is built from 12 residues.